Presented here are 9 T cell receptor beta chains from one specimen sequenced in a study of CD8+ T cells in alopecia areata. In each case, RNA was isolated and then reverse transcribed into cDNA as the sequencing template. Clones were read by immunoSEQ multiplex PCR, and TCRdb kept only the in-frame ones, dropping some. The table lists about 140,000 clones, roughly 50% of them singletons, with about 4.4% in the top ten. The sequenced sample consisted of CD4+ T cells sorted from blood. These receptors were obtained from a human donor in good health.

This chain joins TRBV25-1 and TRBJ2-5; D ambiguous. Deletions cut 3 bases from V and 5 bases from J, with 13 bases between. CDR3 length equals 14 residues. Germline values: CDR1 MGHDK, CDR2 SYGVNS. CDR3 sequence (DNA): TGTGCCAGCAGTGATTTCCAGCCTGCGGAGACCCAGTACTTC. It translates to CASSDFQPAETQYF.

CDR3 protein: CASSLFAAYEQYF. CDR3 bases: TGTGCCAGCAGTTTATTCGCGGCCTACGAGCAGTACTTC. The chain links TRBV27 to TRBJ2-7; no reliable D call. The CDR3 is 13 amino acids. V was trimmed by 1 base and J by 2 bases, leaving 6 bases between them. Germline CDR1 is MNHEY and CDR2 is SMNVEV (reference sequence).

The V call is TRBV28, the J call TRBJ1-2; the D is unclear. CDR1 is MDHEN and CDR2 is SYDVKM in the germline V gene. The CDR3 totals 12 residues. Trimming removed 6 bases at V and 11 bases at J, with 16 bases between. As DNA, the CDR3 is TGTGCCAGCAGCACCACGGTAAAGCGATACACCTTC. Translation: CASSTTVKRYTF.

This clone was seen a few times. CDR3 coding DNA: TGTGCCAGCAGCCGGGACGGTGGGCCCTACGAGCAGTACTTC. As protein: CASSRDGGPYEQYF. The chain links TRBV2 to TRBJ2-7; D could derive from TRBD1 or TRBD2 (5 bases each). Trimming removed 6 bases from V and 2 bases from J, with 14 bases in between. The length of the CDR3 is 14 residues. Looked up from germline, CDR1 is SNHLY and CDR2 is FYNNEI.

The chain recombines TRBV18 with TRBJ2-4; D is uncertain. Trimming pared 4 bases from V and 0 bases from J, leaving 10 bases between. CDR1 is KGHSH, CDR2 LQKENI, per germline. This CDR3 spans 15 amino acids. The CDR3 here is CASSLLEAAKNIQYF. The CDR3 nucleotides read TGTGCCAGCTCACTTCTTGAAGCAGCCAAAAACATTCAGTACTTC.

The chain is built from TRBV29-1 and TRBJ2-5; TRBD2 is a possible D gene (7 bases). This CDR3 spans 14 amino acids. In germline, CDR1 is SQVTM, CDR2 ANQGSEA. V lost 8 bases and J 2 bases, leaving 18 bases between the germline ends. CDR3 DNA sequence: TGCAGCTCCGGGGGGCGGACAGTTCAAGAGACCCAGTACTTC. It specifies CSSGGRTVQETQYF.

The chain is built from TRBV4-1 and TRBJ2-7, with TRBD2 matching over 7 bases. The CDR3 spans 16 residues. From germline, CDR1 is MGHRA and CDR2 YSYEKL. V lost 0 bases to trimming and J lost 1 base; unmatched junction nucleotides: 6. CDR3 sequence: CASSQESTSASYEQYF. The CDR3 region has the DNA TGCGCCAGCAGCCAAGAATCCACTAGCGCGTCCTACGAGCAGTACTTC.

This sequence joins TRBV25-1 and TRBJ2-5; D unclear. Trimming shortened V by 4 bases and J by 0 bases, and 12 bases separated the two germline ends. Germline values: CDR1 MGHDK, CDR2 SYGVNS. The CDR3 contains 15 residues. As DNA, the CDR3 is TGTGCCAGCAGTGGGCGAACTTGGTACCAAGAGACCCAGTACTTC. Translating gives CASSGRTWYQETQYF.

This clone was seen just once. This sequence joins TRBV18 and TRBJ2-5; possibly TRBD1 or TRBD2 for D (5 bases each). V was pared by 2 bases and J by 2 bases, with 9 bases between. Germline V gene sequence: CDR1 KGHSH, CDR2 LQKENI. This CDR3 contains 14 residues. In DNA form, the CDR3 reads TGTGCCAGCTCACCATATGGGGGACAAGAGACCCAGTACTTC. Amino acid sequence: CASSPYGGQETQYF.